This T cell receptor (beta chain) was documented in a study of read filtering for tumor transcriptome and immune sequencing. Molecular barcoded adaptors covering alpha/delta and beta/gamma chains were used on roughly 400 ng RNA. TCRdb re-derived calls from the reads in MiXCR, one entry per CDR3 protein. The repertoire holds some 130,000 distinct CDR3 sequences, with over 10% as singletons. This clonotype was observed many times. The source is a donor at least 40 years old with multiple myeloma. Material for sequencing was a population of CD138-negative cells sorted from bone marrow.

The CDR3 is CASSFTTRVEQFF. CDR3 bases: TGTGCCAGCAGTTTTACTACCCGGGTCGAGCAGTTCTTC. This rearrangement joins TRBV27 to TRBJ2-1, with no clear D. Germline V gene sequence: CDR1 MNHEY, CDR2 SMNVEV (reference sequence). This CDR3 contains 13 residues. V was shortened by 3 bases and J by 10 bases, with 13 bases between the two germline ends.